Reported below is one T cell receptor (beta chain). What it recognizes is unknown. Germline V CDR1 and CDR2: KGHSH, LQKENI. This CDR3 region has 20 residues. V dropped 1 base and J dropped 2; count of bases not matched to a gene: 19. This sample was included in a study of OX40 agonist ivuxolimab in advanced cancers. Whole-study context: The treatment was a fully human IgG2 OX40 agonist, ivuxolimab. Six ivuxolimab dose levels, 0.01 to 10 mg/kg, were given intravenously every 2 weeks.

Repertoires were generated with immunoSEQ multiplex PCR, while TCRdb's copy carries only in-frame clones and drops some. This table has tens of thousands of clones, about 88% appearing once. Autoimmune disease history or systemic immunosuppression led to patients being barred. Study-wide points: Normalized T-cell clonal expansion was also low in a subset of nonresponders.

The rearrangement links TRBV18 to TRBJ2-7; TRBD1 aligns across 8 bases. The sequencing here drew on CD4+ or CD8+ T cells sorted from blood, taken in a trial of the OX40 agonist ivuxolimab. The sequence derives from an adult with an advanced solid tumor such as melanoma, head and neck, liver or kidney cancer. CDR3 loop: CASSPLHLTGVVRGTYEQYF. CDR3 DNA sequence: TGTGCCAGCTCACCACTCCACTTGACAGGGGTGGTTAGGGGCACCTACGAGCAGTACTTC.